Listed here are 19 T cell receptor beta chains from one sample, sequenced in a study of PD-1 blockade in classical Hodgkin lymphoma. Every one of the patients relapsed after autologous stem cell transplantation (brentuximab vedotin exposure was variable). This table comes from immunoSEQ multiplex PCR, and its TCRdb copy is limited to in-frame clones, with some not included. Of 120,000 to 150,000 clones listed, about 81% are singletons. The sample here was peripheral blood mononuclear cells (PBMCs), taken before the second cycle of nivolumab. The receptors were sampled from a human donor with classical Hodgkin lymphoma.

The rearrangement uses TRBV10-3 and TRBJ2-3, with 8 positions matching TRBD2. The CDR3 runs 13 residues. V lost 11 bases and J lost 4; bases outside the gene matches: 8. Germline assignment: CDR1 ENHRY and CDR2 SYGVKD. CDR3: CASTSGGADTQYF. CDR3 bases: TGTGCCTCTACCAGCGGGGGCGCAGATACGCAGTATTTT.

The chain joins TRBV14 to TRBJ2-3; 9 bases are a match to TRBD1. CDR3 length equals 16 residues. CDR1 and CDR2 (germline): SGHDN, FVKESK. V lost 3 bases, J lost 4 bases, and 8 bases stayed unmatched. Written as DNA, the CDR3 is TGTGCCAGCAGCCAGCCGGGACAGGGATTCCCAGATACGCAGTATTTT. Translated, it gives CASSQPGQGFPDTQYF.

The J gene is TRBJ1-5, the V gene TRBV21-1; whether TRBD1, the table's D call, matches the DNA was not checked. TRBV21-1 is assigned pseudogene status. The CDR3 has 22 residues. The CDR3 bases are TGTGCCAGCAACAGCGTAGGTAGCGCGGTAAGGGCCCCGGACAGGGATAATCAGCCCCAGCATTTT. This gives the protein CASNSVGSAVRAPDRDNQPQHF.

The CDR3 bases are TGTGCCAGCAGTTCAGAGGCAGGACAGCCCCAGCATTTT. It translates to CASSSEAGQPQHF. The J gene is TRBJ1-5, the V gene TRBV7-9; no clear D gene. Germline V gives CDR1 SEHNR, CDR2 FQNEAQ (reference sequence). V was pared by 6 bases and J by 7 bases, with 13 bases between. This CDR3 has 13 amino acids.

The genes are TRBV29-1 and TRBJ2-3, with D tentatively TRBD1 (5 bases). The CDR3 loop spans 12 amino acids. Trimming took 7 bases from V and 0 from J, leaving 8 bases between them. CDR1 is SQVTM and CDR2 is ANQGSEA in the germline V gene. CDR3: CSEQGSTDTQYF. The CDR3 DNA follows: TGCAGCGAGCAGGGTAGCACAGATACGCAGTATTTT.

The chain carries TRBV11-3 and TRBJ2-3; D is unclear. Looked up from germline, CDR1 is SGHNT and CDR2 is YENEEA. The V and J ends lost 8 bases and 2 bases respectively, with 5 bases between them. CDR3 length equals 11 residues. In DNA, the CDR3 is TGTGCCAGCGGGGACACAGATACGCAGTATTTT. Protein: CASGDTDTQYF.

This chain joins TRBV4-1 and TRBJ1-1; weak D call: TRBD1 (6 bases). CDR1 and CDR2 from the germline V gene are MGHRA and YSYEKL. Trimming shortened V by 3 bases and J by 0 bases, and 14 bases separated the two germline ends. The CDR3 length is 16 residues. The CDR3: CASSHPWTDMNTEAFF. The CDR3 nucleotides read TGCGCCAGCAGCCATCCCTGGACAGACATGAACACTGAAGCTTTCTTT.

This clone was counted only a few times. This sequence joins TRBV19 and TRBJ2-7; possible D gene TRBD2, 5 bases. This CDR3 has 12 residues. Germline lookup yields CDR1 LNHDA and CDR2 SQIVND (reference sequence). V was clipped by 3 bases and J by 6 bases, with 9 bases between them. In DNA, the CDR3 is TGTGCCAGTAGTATCGGGGTCTCCGAGCAGTACTTC. Protein sequence: CASSIGVSEQYF.

Only one count was recorded for this clone. The chain has TRBV4-3 and TRBJ2-6, with D unclear. Per germline, CDR1 LGHNA and CDR2 YSLEER. The CDR3 runs 16 residues. V was pared by 1 base and J by 0 bases, with 7 bases between. For the CDR3, the DNA is TGCGCCAGCAGCCAAGTCCTCATCTCTGGGGCCAACGTCCTGACTTTC. Translation: CASSQVLISGANVLTF.

The chain recombines TRBV6-1 with TRBJ2-2; 11 bases line up with TRBD2. After removal of 4 bases from V and 2 bases from J, the junction contained 3 bases not matched to a gene. CDR1 and CDR2 (germline): MNHNS, SASEGT. This CDR3 region has 16 residues. The CDR3 coding sequence is TGTGCCAGCAGTGGCCTAGCGGGGGGAAACACCGGGGAGCTGTTTTTT. It codes for CASSGLAGGNTGELFF.

The gene calls are TRBV5-8 and TRBJ2-2; the D gene is possibly TRBD2 (5 bases). From germline, CDR1 is SGHTS and CDR2 YDEGEE. This CDR3 region has 13 residues. V was shortened by 4 bases and J by 5 bases, with 9 bases between the two germline ends. CDR3 nucleotide sequence: TGTGCCAGCAGCACCACTAGTACCGGGGAGCTGTTTTTT. The encoded protein is CASSTTSTGELFF.

This clone was detected only a few times. This chain uses TRBV7-9 with TRBJ2-2; TRBD2 agrees at 9 bases. Trimming at V came to 5 bases and at J to 5 bases, leaving 3 bases not matched to a gene. The CDR3 consists of 14 residues. In germline, CDR1 is SEHNR, CDR2 FQNEAQ (reference sequence). DNA of the CDR3: TGTGCCAGCAGCCGGGGACTAGCAACCGGGGAGCTGTTTTTT. Protein sequence: CASSRGLATGELFF.

CDR3 sequence (DNA): TGTGCCAGCTCGAGTACAGTGAACACTGAAGCTTTCTTT. It specifies CASSSTVNTEAFF. The chain carries TRBV5-4 and TRBJ1-1; D gene ambiguous. V shed 7 bases and J shed 0 bases, with 10 bases lying between them. The CDR3 is 13 residues long. Germline-derived CDR1 and CDR2 are SGHNT and YYREEE (reference sequence).

V is TRBV10-3 and J is TRBJ2-5, with D perhaps matching TRBD1 or TRBD2 (5 bases each). With the DNA end fitting TRBJ2-7 better, the J assignment may be wrong. Germline CDR1 ENHRY, CDR2 SYGVKD. CDR3 length: 16 amino acids. CDR3 sequence reads: CAISDRGTGLSYEQYF. Here the CDR3 DNA reads TGTGCCATCAGTGACAGAGGGACGGGCCTCTCCTACGAGCAGTACTTC.

The chain combines TRBV5-4 with TRBJ2-3, with TRBD1 matching 12 bases. Germline V lookup: CDR1 SGHNT, CDR2 YYREEE (reference sequence). With 6 bases clipped from V and 3 bases from J, the junction kept 8 bases outside the gene matches. This CDR3 comprises 16 residues. Here the CDR3 DNA reads TGTGCCAGCACCTCCCGGGACAGGGGGCGGACAGATACGCAGTATTTT. Protein product: CASTSRDRGRTDTQYF.

The chain is built from TRBV2 and TRBJ2-5, with D possibly TRBD1 on 5 matching bases. V was shortened by 3 bases and J by 4 bases, with 15 bases between the two germline ends. Looked up from germline, CDR1 is SNHLY and CDR2 is FYNNEI. The CDR3 length is 15 residues. This CDR3 is CASSEVNWGGETQYF. CDR3 sequence (DNA): TGTGCCAGCAGTGAGGTGAACTGGGGCGGAGAGACCCAGTACTTC.

The V and J genes are TRBV27 and TRBJ2-6; D not resolved. V lost 4 bases to trimming and J lost 0 bases, with 10 bases between them. The length of the CDR3 is 16 residues. Germline CDR1 and CDR2: MNHEY and SMNVEV (reference sequence). In DNA form, the CDR3 reads TGTGCCAGCAGTTCTCCCTTAGGCTCTGGGGCCAACGTCCTGACTTTC. Residues: CASSSPLGSGANVLTF.

This clone was observed at least ten times. The V call is TRBV28, the J call TRBJ2-7; TRBD2 matches at 12 bases. Trimming cost V 5 bases and J 6 bases; bases outside gene matches: 11. In germline, CDR1 is MDHEN, CDR2 SYDVKM. This CDR3 has 16 residues. CDR3 in DNA: TGTGCCAGCAGTCCCGGACTAGCGGGACTCCGGGGCGAGCAGTACTTC. As protein: CASSPGLAGLRGEQYF.

V and J are TRBV28 and TRBJ2-2; D is possibly TRBD2 (5 bases). The CDR3 is 15 residues long. V lost 2 bases and J lost 5, with 12 bases in between. The germline V gene has CDR1 MDHEN and CDR2 SYDVKM. The CDR3 nucleotides are TGTGCCAGCAGTTTAGGCGGGTTGGGGACCGGGGAGCTGTTTTTT. It specifies CASSLGGLGTGELFF. The full variable domain, in which reference TRBV28 and TRBJ2-2 provide the parts outside the CDR3, is DVKVTQSSRYLVKRTGEKVFLECVQDMDHENMFWYRQDPGLGLRLIYFSYDVKMKEKGDIPEGYSVSREKKERFSLILESASTNQTSMYLCASSLGGLGTGELFFGEGSRLTVL.